Each of the 27 T cell receptor beta chains below was sequenced from the same sample in a study of patients and donors after allogeneic stem cell transplantation. MiXCR, run by TCRdb on the RT-PCR reads, gives a single entry per CDR3 protein. The data contain tens of thousands of distinct CDR3 sequences, less than 5% of them singletons. The material sequenced was blood, either unsorted or a sorted T cell fraction (not recorded which). The receptors shown here come from a human donor who was either an allogeneic HSCT recipient or a stem cell or donor lymphocyte infusion donor (not recorded which). It is not recorded whose cells these are; they may come from a transplant donor.

This clonotype was observed at least ten times. The CDR3 nucleotides read TGTGCCAGCAGCGTCACGACAGGGACCTACGAGCAGTACTTC. It specifies CASSVTTGTYEQYF. The chain recombines TRBV9 with TRBJ2-7; 7 bases agree with TRBD1. CDR1 SGDLS and CDR2 YYNGEE come from the germline V gene. This CDR3 contains 14 residues. V lost 2 bases, J lost 2 bases, and 4 bases stayed unmatched.

This clonotype was counted many times. CDR3 sequence: CASSSAGALSYEQYF. CDR3 DNA sequence: TGTGCCAGCAGCTCGGCGGGGGCTCTCTCCTACGAGCAGTACTTC. The rearrangement uses TRBV9 and TRBJ2-7, with a tentative D call TRBD2 (7 bases). CDR3 length: 15 residues. Trimming took 4 bases from V and 0 from J, leaving 14 bases between them. Germline V gene data show CDR1 as SGDLS and CDR2 as YYNGEE.

This clonotype appeared a few times. J is TRBJ1-1 and V is TRBV6-1; the D gene is possibly TRBD1 (5 bases). The CDR3 totals 15 residues. V lost 6 bases, J lost 5 bases, and 19 bases lay in between. CDR1 and CDR2 from the germline V gene are MNHNS and SASEGT. The CDR3 sequence is CASSPPGRGRTEAFF. The CDR3 bases are TGTGCCAGCAGCCCTCCGGGGAGGGGCCGGACTGAAGCTTTCTTT.

This clonotype was detected ten times or more. Here the CDR3 reads CASRQTSGGVRVDEQFF. CDR3 coding DNA: TGTGCCAGCAGGCAAACCTCGGGGGGGGTTCGTGTCGATGAGCAGTTCTTC. This chain joins TRBV6-1 and TRBJ2-1, with 8 bases fitting TRBD2. V dropped 6 bases and J dropped 8; count of bases not matched to a gene: 18. CDR1 and CDR2 from the germline V gene are MNHNS and SASEGT. The CDR3 is made up of 17 amino acids.

In its sample, this clonotype was seen many times. The chain employs TRBV20-1 and TRBJ1-5; a possible D gene is TRBD1 (6 bases). CDR1 and CDR2 (germline): DFQATT, SNEGSKA (reference sequence). V was trimmed by 5 bases and J by 7 bases, leaving 21 bases between them. The CDR3 length is 15 residues. CDR3 region: CSAALTGLGMQPQHF. The CDR3 coding sequence is TGCAGTGCTGCGTTAACAGGGTTAGGGATGCAGCCCCAGCATTTT.

Many counts were recorded for this clonotype. The rearrangement uses TRBV5-1 and TRBJ2-1; 8 bases match TRBD2. From germline, CDR1 is SGHRS and CDR2 YFSETQ. This CDR3 has 16 residues. With V trimmed by 6 bases and J by 10 bases, 18 bases remained unmatched. CDR3 nucleotides: TGCGCCAGCACCCCGCTAGGGAGCGGGAGTTTGAGGGAGCAGTTCTTC. Amino acids: CASTPLGSGSLREQFF.

This chain uses TRBV21-1 with TRBJ2-7. TRBV21-1 is shown as a pseudogene. This CDR3 region has 14 residues. The CDR3 region has the DNA TGTGCCAGCAGCAAAGTTAGGATCCCCTACGAGCAGTACTTC. This codes for CASSKVRIPYEQYF.

This clonotype was observed many times. The chain links TRBV28 to TRBJ2-3; TRBD1 aligns across 9 bases. V dropped 5 bases and J dropped 4; count of bases not matched to a gene: 7. Germline CDR1 is MDHEN and CDR2 is SYDVKM. There are 15 residues in the CDR3. DNA for the CDR3: TGTGCCAGCAGTACAAGGGACAGGGTGGCAGATACGCAGTATTTT. This gives the protein CASSTRDRVADTQYF.

This clonotype was observed a few times. The chain has TRBV6-1 and TRBJ2-2; D might be TRBD1 or TRBD2, each matching 6 bases. Trimming shortened V by 4 bases and J by 6 bases, and 9 bases separated the two germline ends. This CDR3 is 13 amino acids long. From germline, CDR1 is MNHNS and CDR2 SASEGT. The CDR3 nucleotides are TGTGCCAGCAGTGCCCGGGGGCCCGGGGAGCTGTTTTTT. This codes for CASSARGPGELFF.

This clonotype was seen a handful of times. The V call is TRBV9, the J call TRBJ2-3; 13 bases match TRBD2. The trim removed 0 bases at V and 9 bases at J, leaving 10 bases unmatched. Germline V gives CDR1 SGDLS, CDR2 YYNGEE. This CDR3 has 17 amino acids. CDR3 loop: CASSVATLAGGPVTQYF. DNA of the CDR3: TGTGCCAGCAGCGTAGCCACACTAGCGGGGGGGCCGGTAACGCAGTATTTT.

In this sample, this clonotype turned up a few times. CDR3 loop: CASSAVGGNTIYF. CDR3 in DNA: TGTGCCAGCAGCGCGGTCGGCGGAAACACCATATATTTT. J is TRBJ1-3 and V is TRBV5-5; D gene uncertain. Trimming pared 4 bases from V and 4 bases from J, leaving 9 bases between. CDR1 and CDR2 (germline): SGHKS, YYEKEE (reference sequence). The CDR3 is 13 residues long.

This clonotype appeared many times. This rearrangement joins TRBV28 to TRBJ2-1, with D perhaps matching TRBD2 (6 bases). The germline V gene encodes CDR1 MDHEN and CDR2 SYDVKM. The V end was cut by 7 bases, the J end by 4 bases, with 11 bases between. The CDR3 has 13 amino acids. The CDR3 DNA is TGTGCCAGCACCGGACTAAATTACAATGAGCAGTTCTTC. Its translation is CASTGLNYNEQFF.

This sequence joins TRBV20-1 and TRBJ2-2, with 7 bases matching TRBD2. Trimming at V came to 0 bases and at J to 6 bases, leaving 10 bases not matched to a gene. There are 16 residues in the CDR3. Germline CDR1 reads DFQATT; CDR2 reads SNEGSKA (reference sequence). This CDR3 is CSARDFLAEPPGELFF. The CDR3 DNA follows: TGCAGTGCTAGAGATTTCCTAGCGGAGCCCCCCGGGGAGCTGTTTTTT.

This clonotype is judged medium-sized. The genes are TRBV6-1 and TRBJ2-1; D is unresolved. The CDR3 sequence is 12 residues long. The germline V gene has CDR1 MNHNS and CDR2 SASEGT. V lost 5 bases to trimming and J lost 5 bases, with 7 bases between them. CDR3 bases: TGTGCCAGCAGTCCCCGAAACAATGAGCAGTTCTTC. Translated, it gives CASSPRNNEQFF.

In its sample, this clonotype was seen a few times. V is TRBV19 and J is TRBJ2-7, with D possibly called TRBD1 or TRBD2 (5 bases each). This CDR3 is built from 14 residues. The germline gives CDR1 LNHDA, CDR2 SQIVND (reference sequence). Trimming pared 5 bases from V and 5 bases from J, leaving 16 bases between. CDR3 amino acids: CASSPAGTSHEQYF. In nucleotides, the CDR3 is TGTGCCAGTAGTCCAGCCGGGACCAGCCACGAGCAGTACTTC.

This clonotype was recorded at least ten times. The CDR3 coding sequence is TGTGCCGGCGCGAGGCGAGCAGGGACCCAGTACTTC. Protein product: CAGARRAGTQYF. This chain uses TRBV2 with TRBJ2-5; D not resolved. Germline V gene lookup returns CDR1 SNHLY and CDR2 FYNNEI. The ends were cut back, 11 bases at V and 7 bases at J, with 17 bases in the middle. The length of the CDR3 is 12 residues.

This clonotype was detected a few times. This chain connects TRBV5-1 to TRBJ2-3; 7 nucleotides align to TRBD2. V shed 4 bases, J shed 1 base, and the junction held 3 bases outside the gene matches. Germline values: CDR1 SGHRS, CDR2 YFSETQ. The CDR3 runs 14 residues. CDR3 DNA sequence: TGCGCCAGCAGCACGAGCGGGGGCACAGATACGCAGTATTTT. Its protein product is CASSTSGGTDTQYF.

This clonotype has at least ten counts. Germline and junction disagree at one end, which may indicate a read error. The rearrangement joins TRBV5-1 to TRBJ1-2, with D perhaps TRBD1 (5 bases). The CDR3 spans 12 residues. Looked up from germline, CDR1 is SGHRS and CDR2 is YFSETQ. The CDR3 loop is CASSLGRDQPAF. The CDR3 bases are TGCGCCAGCAGCCTGGGAAGGGACCAACCTGCTTTC.

This clonotype showed up many times. The CDR3 spells CASSTSGRAVYNEQFF. As DNA, the CDR3 is TGTGCCAGTAGCACTAGCGGGAGGGCCGTCTACAATGAGCAGTTCTTC. J is TRBJ2-1 and V is TRBV19; TRBD2 aligns across 13 bases. V gave up 6 bases and J gave up 3 bases; unmatched junction bases: 5. CDR3 length equals 16 residues. Germline V CDR1 and CDR2: LNHDA, SQIVND (reference sequence).

This clonotype has at least ten counts. The genes are TRBV3-1 and TRBJ1-5, with 8 bases that match TRBD1. Germline CDR1 LGHDT, CDR2 YNNKEL (reference sequence). There are 15 residues in the CDR3. V lost 5 bases and J lost 3; bases outside the gene matches: 6. Here the CDR3 reads CASSYGTGNNQPQHF. For the CDR3, the DNA is TGTGCCAGCAGCTATGGGACAGGCAACAATCAGCCCCAGCATTTT.

This clonotype has a count of ten or more. The chain couples TRBV6-1 to TRBJ2-3; D possibly corresponds to TRBD2 (6 bases). The germline gives CDR1 MNHNS, CDR2 SASEGT. This CDR3 spans 16 amino acids. Trimming took off 7 bases at V and 6 bases at J, with 23 bases between the two ends. This CDR3 is CASIRQPGLLSDTQYF. The CDR3 nucleotides are TGTGCCAGCATAAGGCAACCGGGACTCCTCTCGGATACGCAGTATTTT.

The genes are TRBV30 and TRBJ2-2; the D gene is possibly TRBD2 (6 bases). Germline loops: CDR1 GTSNPN, CDR2 SVGIG (reference sequence). This CDR3 has 16 amino acids. Between the trimmed V and J ends, which lost 4 bases and 2 bases, there was a span of 17 bases. The CDR3 region is CAWTPLRGRNTGELFF. Here the CDR3 DNA reads TGTGCCTGGACCCCCCTGCGGGGCAGAAACACCGGGGAGCTGTTTTTT.

This clonotype was seen more than once but under ten times. This chain connects TRBV20-1 to TRBJ2-7; 9 bases fit TRBD1. After removal of 5 bases from V and 5 bases from J, the junction contained 4 bases not matched to a gene. The CDR3 runs to 12 residues. Per germline, CDR1 DFQATT and CDR2 SNEGSKA (reference sequence). The CDR3 DNA is TGCAGTGCTGGGACAGGGTCGCACGAGCAGTACTTC. Its protein is CSAGTGSHEQYF.

The V gene is TRBV5-1, the J gene TRBJ1-1; the D is unclear. CDR3 length equals 16 residues. Germline-derived CDR1 and CDR2 are SGHRS and YFSETQ. Trimming removed 2 bases at V and 2 bases at J, with 16 bases between. The CDR3 is CASSLIPQLGNTEAFF. Here the CDR3 DNA reads TGCGCCAGCAGCTTAATCCCACAGCTCGGAAACACTGAAGCTTTCTTT.

This clonotype was counted many times. The rearrangement uses TRBV4-1 and TRBJ2-5; 9 bases match TRBD2. The CDR3 is 16 amino acids. Germline V lookup: CDR1 MGHRA, CDR2 YSYEKL. J lost 5 bases, V lost 1 base, and 8 bases had no gene match. DNA for the CDR3: TGCGCCAGCAGCCAAGTCATCGGCGGGAGGGCGGAGACCCAGTACTTC. Protein product: CASSQVIGGRAETQYF.

V usage is TRBV3-1 and J usage is TRBJ2-5, with 11 bases lining up with TRBD1. Germline CDR1 and CDR2: LGHDT and YNNKEL (reference sequence). The CDR3 length is 16 residues. V shed 4 bases and J 5 bases; nucleotides not matched to a gene: 9. For the CDR3, the DNA is TGTGCCAGCAGCCGTCCCCAACGGACAGGGGGCGAGACCCAGTACTTC. This encodes CASSRPQRTGGETQYF.

This clonotype was observed a few times. This chain joins TRBV30 and TRBJ2-7; TRBD1 matches at 9 bases. Germline V gene sequence: CDR1 GTSNPN, CDR2 SVGIG (reference sequence). The CDR3 has 14 residues. V lost 0 bases, J lost 9 bases, and 9 bases stayed unmatched. CDR3 in DNA: TGTGCCTGGAGTGTAAGGGACAGGGCCCGTGGGCAGTACTTC. This sequence encodes CAWSVRDRARGQYF.